The 23 T cell receptor beta chains reported below all come from one sample, sequenced in a study of blood T cell repertoires in COVID-19. Profiling relied on immunoSEQ multiplex PCR, and the TCRdb table lists in-frame clones only, not all of them. This table holds around 360,000 clones, around 87% found once. The sequencing input was PBMCs or T cells enriched from blood (not recorded which). The receptors come from a man aged 35-49 years in a cohort exposed to, infected with or recovered from COVID-19 (not recorded which).

J is TRBJ2-1 and V is TRBV11-2; D may be TRBD2 (6 bases). This CDR3 is 12 amino acids long. CDR1 is SGHAT, CDR2 FQNNGV, per germline. V lost 3 bases to trimming and J lost 10 bases, with 10 bases between them. The CDR3: CASSLGGVEQFF. As DNA, the CDR3 is TGTGCCAGCAGCTTGGGGGGAGTGGAGCAGTTCTTC.

This clone was observed a few times. The chain links TRBV9 to TRBJ2-5; TRBD2 aligns across 9 bases. The CDR3 runs to 15 residues. V shed 0 bases and J 6 bases; nucleotides not matched to a gene: 6. The germline CDR1 and CDR2 sequences are SGDLS and YYNGEE. In DNA form, the CDR3 reads TGTGCCAGCAGCGTAGGCGCGGGAGGGGAAAAGACCCAGTACTTC. Its translation: CASSVGAGGEKTQYF.

The V call is TRBV27, the J call TRBJ1-2; 7 nucleotides align to TRBD1. The J segment lost 3 bases and the V segment lost 2 bases, leaving 18 bases of the junction unmatched. Germline V gives CDR1 MNHEY, CDR2 SMNVEV (reference sequence). This CDR3 contains 19 residues. CDR3 in DNA: TGTGCCAGCAGTTTAACTCGAAACCCTAACAGGGGCTTCGACTATGGCTACACCTTC. Translation gives CASSLTRNPNRGFDYGYTF.

This clone has a single count. The chain's CDR3 is CASSQEGLRNQPQHF. For the CDR3, the DNA is TGTGCCAGCAGTCAGGAGGGGCTACGCAATCAGCCCCAGCATTTT. The V gene is TRBV27, the J gene TRBJ1-5; D is perhaps TRBD1 (5 bases). This CDR3 spans 15 amino acids. Between the trimmed V and J ends, which lost 5 bases and 2 bases, there was a span of 13 bases. The germline CDR1 and CDR2 sequences are MNHEY and SMNVEV (reference sequence).

The chain is built from TRBV29-1 and TRBJ2-1, with 8 bases aligning to TRBD2. CDR3 size: 15 residues. With 7 bases clipped from V and 4 bases from J, the junction kept 12 bases outside the gene matches. CDR1 and CDR2 from the germline V gene are SQVTM and ANQGSEA. The CDR3 spells CSAPRLSGTYNEQFF. The CDR3, as DNA: TGCAGCGCACCCCGGCTTAGCGGGACATACAATGAGCAGTTCTTC.

This rearrangement joins TRBV2 to TRBJ1-1, with D tentatively TRBD1 (5 bases). This CDR3 spans 16 amino acids. Germline V gives CDR1 SNHLY, CDR2 FYNNEI. V was shortened by 2 bases and J by 1 base, with 14 bases between the two germline ends. In DNA form, the CDR3 reads TGTGCCAGCAGTGAACAGGGTAGGGTTGGGAACACTGAAGCTTTCTTT. This codes for CASSEQGRVGNTEAFF.

This clone appeared a single time. V is TRBV7-9 and J is TRBJ2-1, with D possibly being TRBD2 (6 bases). The CDR3 is 13 residues long. Germline V lookup: CDR1 SEHNR, CDR2 FQNEAQ (reference sequence). Trimming cost V 5 bases and J 8 bases, with 13 bases left between them. In nucleotides, the CDR3 is TGTGCCAGCAGCCCCCTAGGGGACTATGAGCAGTTCTTC. It translates to CASSPLGDYEQFF.

The chain couples TRBV19 to TRBJ1-2, with D uncertain. The germline V gene has CDR1 LNHDA and CDR2 SQIVND (reference sequence). CDR3 length: 13 residues. V lost 5 bases and J lost 0, with 7 bases in between. The CDR3 coding sequence is TGTGCCAGTAGTGAGGCAGCTAACTATGGCTACACCTTC. As protein: CASSEAANYGYTF.

The gene calls are TRBV10-1 and TRBJ2-5, with 7 bases lining up with TRBD1. V lost 4 bases, J lost 5 bases, and 10 bases stayed unmatched. The CDR3 extends over 15 amino acids. CDR1 and CDR2 (germline): WNHNN, SYGVQD (reference sequence). The CDR3 region is CASSGAVTGLETQYF. In nucleotides, the CDR3 is TGCGCCAGCAGTGGCGCGGTGACAGGGTTGGAGACCCAGTACTTC.

This chain links TRBV7-9 with TRBJ2-1; 12 bases fit TRBD2. The junction had 12 bases not matched to a gene; V was cut back by 5 bases and J by 10 bases. The CDR3 is made up of 16 amino acids. Germline assignment: CDR1 SEHNR and CDR2 FQNEAQ (reference sequence). The CDR3 DNA reads as TGTGCCAGCAGCCCAGGCCGACTAGCGGGAGCGCGGGAGCAGTTCTTC. Its translation: CASSPGRLAGAREQFF. The complete variable domain, with remaining parts taken from reference TRBV7-9 and TRBJ2-1, reads DTGVSQNPRHKITKRGQNVTFRCDPISEHNRLYWYRQTLGQGPEFLTYFQNEAQLEKSRLLSDRFSAERPKGSFSTLEIQRTEQGDSAMYLCASSPGRLAGAREQFFGPGTRLTVL.

The chain recombines TRBV28 with TRBJ1-5; D unclear. Germline-derived CDR1 and CDR2 are MDHEN and SYDVKM. The V gene lost 10 bases and the J gene lost 9 bases, with 19 bases spanning the gap. The CDR3 has 13 residues. The CDR3 sequence is CATLAQDLRPQHF. In DNA, the CDR3 is TGTGCCACCCTCGCCCAGGATTTGCGGCCCCAGCATTTT.

The chain has TRBV6-5 and TRBJ2-1; weak D call: TRBD2 (5 bases). In germline, CDR1 is MNHEY, CDR2 SVGAGI. The CDR3 consists of 13 residues. V shed 4 bases and J shed 6 bases, with 10 bases lying between them. CDR3 DNA sequence: TGTGCCAGCAGTTCGGACCGGGGCAATGAGCAGTTCTTC. Protein sequence: CASSSDRGNEQFF.

The genes are TRBV6-5 and TRBJ1-5, with TRBD1 as a possible D gene (5 bases). Germline V lookup: CDR1 MNHEY, CDR2 SVGAGI. V was cut by 10 bases and J by 2 bases, with 12 bases left in between. This CDR3 comprises 13 residues. CDR3 bases: TGTGCCATCATGCGGGGGGGCAATCAGCCCCAGCATTTT. It codes for CAIMRGGNQPQHF.

This chain's CDR3 is CASSVRLAAHEQYF. CDR3 sequence (DNA): TGTGCCAGCAGTGTTAGACTAGCGGCCCACGAGCAGTACTTC. The chain couples TRBV2 to TRBJ2-7, with 9 bases aligning to TRBD2. Germline V gives CDR1 SNHLY, CDR2 FYNNEI. The V gene end was trimmed by 4 bases and the J gene end by 5 bases; junction bases not matched to a gene: 6. The length of the CDR3 is 14 residues.

CDR3 sequence reads: CASTTSWAAMNTEAFF. The CDR3 DNA follows: TGTGCCAGTACCACCAGTTGGGCTGCCATGAACACTGAAGCTTTCTTT. The chain links TRBV19 to TRBJ1-1; D unresolved. Germline values: CDR1 LNHDA, CDR2 SQIVND (reference sequence). The CDR3 spans 16 residues. Trimming left V 7 bases short and J 0 bases short, with 18 bases between.

V gene TRBV7-2 combines with J gene TRBJ2-6; unclear D gene. V lost 5 bases and J lost 0, with 8 bases in between. This CDR3 region has 15 residues. CDR1 SGHTA and CDR2 FQGNSA come from the germline V gene. CDR3 sequence: CASSPLFSGANVLTF. The CDR3 nucleotides are TGTGCCAGCAGCCCCCTGTTCTCTGGGGCCAACGTCCTGACTTTC.

This sequence joins TRBV2 and TRBJ1-2, with 7 bases that match TRBD1. Trimming took 6 bases from V and 4 from J; bases not matched to a gene: 5. Germline V lookup: CDR1 SNHLY, CDR2 FYNNEI. The CDR3 totals 13 residues. CDR3 bases: TGTGCCAGCAGCTCGACAGGGATCTATGGCTACACCTTC. This translates into CASSSTGIYGYTF.

V and J are TRBV5-4 and TRBJ2-6; D may be TRBD2 (5 bases). This CDR3 region has 15 residues. Germline CDR1 SGHNT, CDR2 YYREEE (reference sequence). Between the trimmed V and J ends, which lost 4 bases and 2 bases, there was a span of 10 bases. The CDR3 DNA reads TGTGCCAGCAGCCCGCCGGGGACTGGGGCCAACGTCCTGACTTTC. Translated: CASSPPGTGANVLTF.

The chain carries TRBV7-2 and TRBJ2-2; the match to TRBD2 covers 9 bases. This CDR3 contains 16 residues. Germline-derived CDR1 and CDR2 are SGHTA and FQGNSA. Trimming removed 0 bases from V and 4 bases from J; junction bases left unmatched: 3. The CDR3, as DNA: TGTGCCAGCAGCTTAGCGTCACTAGCGGGCACCGGGGAGCTGTTTTTT. As protein: CASSLASLAGTGELFF.

The V gene is TRBV30, the J gene TRBJ1-5; 9 bases agree with TRBD1. V shed 3 bases, J shed 4 bases, and the junction held 13 bases outside the gene matches. Germline CDR1 GTSNPN, CDR2 SVGIG (reference sequence). The CDR3 totals 17 residues. The CDR3 nucleotides read TGTGCCTGGAGCCTCGTCCCGGGACAGGGACCTAATCAGCCCCAGCATTTT. Amino acid sequence: CAWSLVPGQGPNQPQHF.

The chain recombines TRBV18 with TRBJ2-1, with a possible D match to TRBD2 (6 bases). Trimming removed 4 bases at V and 7 bases at J, with 11 bases between. From germline, CDR1 is KGHSH and CDR2 LQKENI. This CDR3 contains 13 residues. The CDR3 region is CASSLLRENEQFF. The CDR3 nucleotides read TGTGCCAGCTCACTTCTCCGGGAGAATGAGCAGTTCTTC.

V usage is TRBV7-9 and J usage is TRBJ1-1; TRBD1 aligns across 7 bases. Germline V lookup: CDR1 SEHNR, CDR2 FQNEAQ (reference sequence). Trimming removed 5 bases from V and 6 bases from J; junction bases left unmatched: 12. CDR3 length equals 15 residues. Written as DNA, the CDR3 is TGTGCCAGCAGCCCCTCCCAGGGGGTGAGGGCTGAAGCTTTCTTT. It specifies CASSPSQGVRAEAFF. The complete variable domain, with remaining parts taken from reference TRBV7-9 and TRBJ1-1, reads DTGVSQNPRHKITKRGQNVTFRCDPISEHNRLYWYRQTLGQGPEFLTYFQNEAQLEKSRLLSDRFSAERPKGSFSTLEIQRTEQGDSAMYLCASSPSQGVRAEAFFGQGTRLTVV.

The V and J genes are TRBV27 and TRBJ1-6; D is unresolved. CDR3 length: 11 residues. Trimming shortened V by 5 bases and J by 14 bases, and 10 bases separated the two germline ends. The germline gives CDR1 MNHEY, CDR2 SMNVEV (reference sequence). In nucleotides, the CDR3 is TGTGCCAGCAGTGCCGGAGCTTCCCTCCACTTT. Its protein product is CASSAGASLHF.